This TCR beta chain was found in a study of PD-1 blockade in classical Hodgkin lymphoma. Relapse was seen in all patients after autologous stem cell transplantation, and brentuximab vedotin exposure was variable. From thawed PBMCs, CD8+ T cells were isolated by magnetic negative selection. The study, taken as a whole, reports: Still unresolved is the cause of the repertoire differences, which may be disease activity or prior therapy.

Germline lookup yields CDR1 MRHNA and CDR2 SNTAGT. V shed 9 bases, J shed 8 bases, and the junction held 6 bases outside the gene matches. This CDR3 has 12 amino acids. Here immunoSEQ multiplex PCR was the method, and the copy in TCRdb shows in-frame clones only, minus some. The profile shows about 1,000 clones, roughly 83% of them singletons. In regard to this clone: Its antigen is as yet unknown.

This clonotype was sampled from a human donor with classical Hodgkin lymphoma. V gene TRBV6-4 combines with J gene TRBJ1-4; 7 nucleotides agree with TRBD1. The sample was CD8+ T cells from blood, taken at baseline. The CDR3 coding sequence is TGTGCCAGGACAGGGTTAAGAGAAAAACTGTTTTTT. Its translation is CARTGLREKLFF.